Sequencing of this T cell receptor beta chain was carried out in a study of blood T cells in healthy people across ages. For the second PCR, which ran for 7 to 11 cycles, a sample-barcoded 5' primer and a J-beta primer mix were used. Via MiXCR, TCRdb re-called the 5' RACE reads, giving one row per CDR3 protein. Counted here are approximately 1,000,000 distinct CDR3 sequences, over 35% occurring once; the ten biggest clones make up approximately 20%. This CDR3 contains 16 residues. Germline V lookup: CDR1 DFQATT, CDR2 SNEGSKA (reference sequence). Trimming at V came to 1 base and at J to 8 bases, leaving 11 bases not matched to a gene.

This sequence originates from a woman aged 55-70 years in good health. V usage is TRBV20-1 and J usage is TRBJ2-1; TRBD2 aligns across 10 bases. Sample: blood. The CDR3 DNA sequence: TGCAGTGCTAGAGTAAGCCTAGCGGGAGTTCGTGATGAGCAGTTCTTC. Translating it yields CSARVSLAGVRDEQFF.